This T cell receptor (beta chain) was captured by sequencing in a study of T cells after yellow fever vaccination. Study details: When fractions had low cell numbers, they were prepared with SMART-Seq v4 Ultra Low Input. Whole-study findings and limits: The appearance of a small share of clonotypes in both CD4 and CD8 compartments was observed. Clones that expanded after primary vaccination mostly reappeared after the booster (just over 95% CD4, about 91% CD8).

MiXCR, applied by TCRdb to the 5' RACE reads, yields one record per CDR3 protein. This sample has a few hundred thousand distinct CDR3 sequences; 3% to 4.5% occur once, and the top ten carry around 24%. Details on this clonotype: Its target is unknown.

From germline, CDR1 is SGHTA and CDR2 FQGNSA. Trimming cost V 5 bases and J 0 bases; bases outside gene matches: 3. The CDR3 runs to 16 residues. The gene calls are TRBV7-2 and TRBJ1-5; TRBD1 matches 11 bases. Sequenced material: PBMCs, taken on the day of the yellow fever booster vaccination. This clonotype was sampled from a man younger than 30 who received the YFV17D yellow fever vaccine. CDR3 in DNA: TGTGCCAGCAGCCGGACAGGGGGCTATAGCAATCAGCCCCAGCATTTT. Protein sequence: CASSRTGGYSNQPQHF.